This is a list of T cell receptor beta chains from one sample in a study of blood T cell repertoires in COVID-19. Assay: immunoSEQ multiplex PCR; the TCRdb copy retains only in-frame clones and omits some. Of more than 150,000 clones in the sample, 87% were seen once. Sample: peripheral blood. These receptors originate from a woman between 18 and 30 years old who had recovered from COVID-19. The conserved cysteine and the conserved F or W are not part of the CDR3 here. D genes are given only for firm matches.

j_call v_call d_call cdr3_aa
TRBJ1-1 TRBV20-1 TRBD1 SASETGVRSMNTEAF
TRBJ1-2 TRBV3-1/TRBV3-2 - ASSQARGADYGYT
TRBJ1-3 TRBV9 TRBD1 ASSVGGTASYFGNTIY
TRBJ2-5 TRBV14 TRBD1 ASSRGTGGQETQY
TRBJ1-1 TRBV7-2 - ASSTPPVRGTEAF
TRBJ1-6 TRBV28 - ASSSRGQLNSPLH
TRBJ1-5 TRBV7-9 - ASSFFPGPYSNQPQH
TRBJ2-2 TRBV6-5 - ASSYTQDTDGELF
TRBJ2-3 TRBV9 - ASSVEGNTQY
TRBJ1-4 TRBV2 - ASSERRGNEKLF
TRBJ1-6 TRBV5-6 TRBD1 ASSLSWTGGTPLH
TRBJ1-2 TRBV7-9 TRBD1 ASSSDRAEDYGYT
TRBJ2-1 TRBV19 - ASSIWAGINEQF
TRBJ2-7 TRBV7-2 - ASSLGPPHSPYEQY
TRBJ1-4 TRBV5-5 TRBD1 ASRLKTGYTTNEKLF
TRBJ1-6 TRBV7-3 - ASSDSYNSPLH
TRBJ1-2 TRBV5-8 TRBD1 ASSLADRGENYGYT
TRBJ1-1 TRBV7-3 TRBD1 ASSLKIRTGPLNTEAF
TRBJ1-1 TRBV5-1 - ASTVEGRGTEAF
TRBJ1-2 TRBV18 - ASSPQTGVALNYGYT
TRBJ2-3 TRBV5-6 - ASSLGYRLSTDTQY
TRBJ1-6 TRBV11-2 - ASSFPGRNSPLH
TRBJ1-3 TRBV2 TRBD1 ASSRTGVGNTIY
TRBJ1-1 TRBV3-1/TRBV3-2 - ASSQDGTTTEAF
TRBJ2-2 TRBV7-2 TRBD2 ASSLIGGGNTGELF
TRBJ2-3 TRBV27 - ASSRPKTDTQY
TRBJ2-2 TRBV5-6 - ASSPRDTGELF